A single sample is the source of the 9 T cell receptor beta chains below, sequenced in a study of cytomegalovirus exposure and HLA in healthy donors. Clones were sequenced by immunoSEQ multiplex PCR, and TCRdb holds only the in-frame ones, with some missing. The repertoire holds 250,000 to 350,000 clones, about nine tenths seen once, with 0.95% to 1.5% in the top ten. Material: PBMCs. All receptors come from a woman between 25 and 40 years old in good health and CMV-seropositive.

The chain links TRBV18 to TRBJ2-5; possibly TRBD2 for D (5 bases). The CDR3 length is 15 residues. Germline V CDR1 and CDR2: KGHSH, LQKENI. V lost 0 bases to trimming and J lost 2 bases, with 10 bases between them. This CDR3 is CASSPPIGLQETQYF. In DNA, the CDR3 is TGTGCCAGCTCACCACCTATCGGACTTCAAGAGACCCAGTACTTC.

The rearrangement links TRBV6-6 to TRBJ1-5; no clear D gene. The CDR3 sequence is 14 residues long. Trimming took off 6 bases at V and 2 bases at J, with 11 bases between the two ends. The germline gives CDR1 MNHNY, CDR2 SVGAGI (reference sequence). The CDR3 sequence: CASRPGSGNQPQHF. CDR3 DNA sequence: TGTGCCAGCAGGCCCGGAAGTGGCAATCAGCCCCAGCATTTT.

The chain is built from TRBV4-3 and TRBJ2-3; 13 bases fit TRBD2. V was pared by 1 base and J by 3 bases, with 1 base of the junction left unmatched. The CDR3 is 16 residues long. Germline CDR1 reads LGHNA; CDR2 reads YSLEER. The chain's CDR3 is CASSQGLAGGTDTQYF. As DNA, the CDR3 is TGCGCCAGCAGCCAAGGACTAGCGGGGGGAACAGATACGCAGTATTTT.

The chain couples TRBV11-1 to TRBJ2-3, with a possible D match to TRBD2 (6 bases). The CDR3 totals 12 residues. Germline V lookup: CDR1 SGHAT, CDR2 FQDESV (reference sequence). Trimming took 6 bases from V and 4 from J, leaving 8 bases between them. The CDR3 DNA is TGTGCCAGCAGAAGGGAGGCAGATACGCAGTATTTT. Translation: CASRREADTQYF.

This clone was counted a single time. CDR3 loop: CAWSTEGAFF. CDR3 DNA sequence: TGTGCCTGGAGCACCGAGGGAGCTTTCTTT. The chain links TRBV30 to TRBJ1-1; D is unclear. The germline V gene encodes CDR1 GTSNPN and CDR2 SVGIG (reference sequence). The CDR3 spans 10 residues. V gave up 3 bases and J gave up 10 bases, with 9 bases separating them.

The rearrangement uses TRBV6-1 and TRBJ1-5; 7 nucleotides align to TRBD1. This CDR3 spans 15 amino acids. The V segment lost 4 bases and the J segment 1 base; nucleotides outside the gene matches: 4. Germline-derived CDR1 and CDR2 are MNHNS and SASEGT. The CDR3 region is CASSGRTGSNQPQHF. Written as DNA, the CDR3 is TGTGCCAGCAGTGGACGGACAGGCAGCAATCAGCCCCAGCATTTT.

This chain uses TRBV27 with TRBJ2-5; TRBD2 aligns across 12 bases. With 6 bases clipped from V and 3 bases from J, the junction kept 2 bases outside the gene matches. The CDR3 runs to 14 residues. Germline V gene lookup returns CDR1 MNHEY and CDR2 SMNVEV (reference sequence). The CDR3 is CASSASGREETQYF. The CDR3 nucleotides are TGTGCCAGCAGCGCTAGCGGGAGGGAAGAGACCCAGTACTTC.

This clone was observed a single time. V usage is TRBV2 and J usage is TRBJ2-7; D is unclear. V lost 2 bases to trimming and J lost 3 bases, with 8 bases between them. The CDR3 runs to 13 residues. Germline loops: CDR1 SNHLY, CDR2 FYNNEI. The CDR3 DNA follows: TGTGCCAGCAGTGAATGGCAGTTCTACGAGCAGTACTTC. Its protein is CASSEWQFYEQYF.

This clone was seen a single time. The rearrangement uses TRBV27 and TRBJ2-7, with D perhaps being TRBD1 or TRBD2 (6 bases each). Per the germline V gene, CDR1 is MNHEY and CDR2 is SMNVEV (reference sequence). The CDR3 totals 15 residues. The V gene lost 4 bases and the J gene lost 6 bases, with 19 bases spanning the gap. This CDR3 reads CASSWVGGVPGEQYF. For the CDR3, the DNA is TGTGCCAGCAGTTGGGTGGGGGGCGTACCGGGCGAGCAGTACTTC.